This T cell receptor beta chain comes out of a study of T cell responses to AZD1222 COVID-19 vaccine. About the research overall: Pooled together were second doses at about 4 or about 12 weeks. Findings and caveats of the study: Baseline serology detected seropositivity in only 6 or 7 AZD1222 recipients. Following two doses of AZD1222, Spike-specific TCR breadth and depth rose. Repertoires in all cases were sampled only once the peak T cell response had passed.

TCRdb's table, derived via immunoSEQ multiplex PCR, lists solely in-frame clones and lacks some. Among some 140,000 clones listed, about 88% were seen once. Points on this clone: Its antigen is currently unknown.

The CDR3 covers 17 residues. The V end was cut by 5 bases, the J end by 0 bases, with 17 bases between. From germline, CDR1 is LNHDA and CDR2 SQIVND (reference sequence). The chain couples TRBV19 to TRBJ2-1; D is perhaps TRBD1 or TRBD2 (6 bases each). Sequenced material: peripheral blood, taken on day 0 of AZD1222 vaccination. The source of this sequence is an adult in good health. The CDR3 reads CASSPRGTMSSYNEQFF. CDR3 bases: TGTGCCAGTAGTCCCCGCGGGACAATGAGCTCCTACAATGAGCAGTTCTTC.